This section outlines one T cell receptor beta chain sequence together with its context. Its antigen is undetermined. The data originate from a study of memory B cells and T cells in multiple sclerosis. Stimulus-free culture yielded autoproliferating CFSE-dim and non-proliferating CFSE-high T cells, each sequenced separately. Roughly 4.5x10^7 CFSE-labeled PBMCs were cultured around 7 days unstimulated, then replicate wells were pooled. PBMCs were labeled with approximately 0.55 uM CFSE and cultured without exogenous stimuli. Here immunoSEQ multiplex PCR was the method, and the copy in TCRdb shows in-frame clones only, minus some. The sample includes about 32,000 clones, roughly 82% seen only once; the top ten take approximately 2.5%. This TCR derives from a human donor with multiple sclerosis. The sequenced sample was PBMCs from blood kept in culture.

The CDR3 DNA sequence: TGTGCCAGCAAGGGGGATAGGGACACTGAAGCTTTCTTT. Translating it yields CASKGDRDTEAFF. The V gene is TRBV6-6, the J gene TRBJ1-1; possible D gene TRBD1, 6 bases. This CDR3 comprises 13 residues. The germline CDR1 and CDR2 sequences are MNHNY and SVGAGI (reference sequence). Trimming removed 7 bases at V and 3 bases at J, with 12 bases between.